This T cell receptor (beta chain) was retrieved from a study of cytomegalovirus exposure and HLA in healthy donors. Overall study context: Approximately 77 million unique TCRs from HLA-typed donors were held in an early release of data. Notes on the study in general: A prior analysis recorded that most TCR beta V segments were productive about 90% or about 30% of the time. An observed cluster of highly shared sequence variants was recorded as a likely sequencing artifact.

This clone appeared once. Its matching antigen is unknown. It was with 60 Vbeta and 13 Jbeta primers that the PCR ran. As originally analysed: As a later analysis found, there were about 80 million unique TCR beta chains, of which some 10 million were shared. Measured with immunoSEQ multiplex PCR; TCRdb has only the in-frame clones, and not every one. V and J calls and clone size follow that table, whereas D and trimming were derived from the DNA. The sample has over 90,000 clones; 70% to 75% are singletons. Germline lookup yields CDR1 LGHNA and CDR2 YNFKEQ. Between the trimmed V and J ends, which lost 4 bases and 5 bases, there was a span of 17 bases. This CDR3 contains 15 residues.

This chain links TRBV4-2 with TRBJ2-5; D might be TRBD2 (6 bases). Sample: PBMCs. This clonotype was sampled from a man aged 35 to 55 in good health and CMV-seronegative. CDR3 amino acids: CASSPRDSGVETQYF. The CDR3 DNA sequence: TGTGCCAGCAGCCCAAGGGATTCGGGGGTCGAGACCCAGTACTTC.